The present T cell receptor (beta chain) was sequenced within a study of cytomegalovirus exposure and HLA in healthy donors. Across the whole study: Prior work identified around 120 million unique TCR beta sequences in 150 million to 200 million T cells.

Points on this clone: Its antigen is currently unknown.

The primer mix had 60 Vbeta and 13 Jbeta primers. Using immunoSEQ multiplex PCR, the repertoire was profiled, and TCRdb retains in-frame clones only, with some absent. The top ten hold approximately 4.4% of the sample, which has roughly 150,000 clones, 65% to 80% seen once. Notes on the study in general: Versus the roughly 670-donor mean, an Asian-associated ancestry cluster reportedly showed fewer N-insertions in a later analysis.

The CDR3 sequence is 15 residues long. Per the germline V gene, CDR1 is MDHEN and CDR2 is SYDVKM. Germline trimming cut 9 bases from V and 4 bases from J; bases unmatched to any gene: 10. The chain carries TRBV28 and TRBJ1-1; TRBD1 matches at 11 bases. The source material was PBMCs. The sequence was collected from a man aged 18 to 29 in good health and CMV-seropositive. CDR3 sequence reads: CARPSRDRGCTEAFF. DNA for the CDR3: TGTGCCAGACCCTCCCGGGACAGGGGGTGCACTGAAGCTTTCTTT.